The TCR beta chain under discussion was sequenced for a study of identical twins. V lost 8 bases, J lost 8 bases, and 15 bases lay in between. CDR1 SNHLY and CDR2 FYNNEI come from the germline V gene. The CDR3 runs 12 residues. TCRdb processed the 5' RACE reads anew with MiXCR; each CDR3 protein has one entry. The table lists about 810,000 distinct CDR3 sequences, around 12% of them singletons. Findings and limits, study-wide: Cross-sectional statistics underpinned the conclusions; the same donors were not followed. Among monozygotic twins, out-of-frame TCR alpha sharing exceeded what models predicted. With abundant cord blood beta clonotypes, insertions were fewer; memory repertoires showed no such pattern. Where out-of-frame alpha sequences were twin-shared, they showed excess low generation probability.

Comment on this clonotype: Its specificity is not known.

This same sample was also taken into another study, of yellow fever vaccine responses in identical twins.

This chain joins TRBV2 and TRBJ1-2; D is uncertain. Sequenced input: PBMCs. The TCR originated in a woman aged 18-29 years in good health. The CDR3 DNA reads as TGTGCCAGCCTTCGTAACATGGAAGGCTACACCTTC. Its translation is CASLRNMEGYTF.